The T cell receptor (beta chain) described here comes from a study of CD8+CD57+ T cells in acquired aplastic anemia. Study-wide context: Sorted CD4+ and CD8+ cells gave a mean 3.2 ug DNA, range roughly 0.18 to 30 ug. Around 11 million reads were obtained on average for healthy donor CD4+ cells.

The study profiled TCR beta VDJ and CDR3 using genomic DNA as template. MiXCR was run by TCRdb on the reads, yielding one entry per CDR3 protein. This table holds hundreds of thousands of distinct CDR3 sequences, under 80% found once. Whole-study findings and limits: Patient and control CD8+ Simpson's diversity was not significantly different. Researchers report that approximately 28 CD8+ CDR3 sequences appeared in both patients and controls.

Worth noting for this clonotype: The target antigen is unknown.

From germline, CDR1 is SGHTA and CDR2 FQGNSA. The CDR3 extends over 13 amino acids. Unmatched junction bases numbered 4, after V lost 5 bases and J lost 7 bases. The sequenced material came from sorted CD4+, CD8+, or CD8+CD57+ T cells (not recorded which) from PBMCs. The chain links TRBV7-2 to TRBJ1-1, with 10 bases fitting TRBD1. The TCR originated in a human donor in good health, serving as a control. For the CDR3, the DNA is TGTGCCAGCAGCGGCGGGACAGGGGATGAAGCTTTCTTT. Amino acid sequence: CASSGGTGDEAFF.